This T cell receptor beta chain is drawn from a study of CD8+ T cells in alopecia areata. CDR3 length equals 14 residues. The germline V gene encodes CDR1 FNHDT and CDR2 SITEND (reference sequence). Sequencing used cDNA as its template, made by extracting RNA and reverse transcribing it. Only in-frame clones appear in the TCRdb table, and some are missing; sequencing was by immunoSEQ multiplex PCR. The sample has over 100,000 clones, none seen only once. Study observations and caveats: Lesional scalp, notably in alopecia totalis/universalis, had clonality above that of normal scalp. Patients shared TCRs less clearly than mice did, possibly owing to HLA.

To note about this clone: Its matching antigen is unknown. All gene names here are mouse names. The read halts 4 residues ahead of the CDR3 end, with the missing end drawn from the germline J gene.

The specimen sequenced was lesional skin. This chain connects TRBV19 to TRBJ2-5, with 10 bases lining up with TRBD1. This receptor was obtained from a C3H/HeJ mouse with alopecia areata. For this strain, the MHC haplotype corresponds to H2-k. The CDR3 sequence is CASSIMDRGDTQYF. CDR3 bases read: TGTGCCAGCAGTATAATGGACAGGGGGGAC. The full variable domain, rest sourced from reference TRBV19 and TRBJ2-5, is GGIITQTPKFLIGQEGQKLTLKCQQNFNHDTMYWYRQDSGKGLRLIYYSITENDLQKGDLSEGYDASREKKSSFSLTVTSAQKNEMAVFLCASSIMDRGDTQYFGPGTRLLVL.